Shown below are 15 T cell receptor beta chains from a single sample sequenced in a study of tumor-infiltrating lymphocytes in primary liver carcinoma. Between roughly 17 and 31 mg of unsorted bulk tissue served as the source from which RNA and DNA were co-extracted. The researchers produced TCR beta cDNA from approximately 460 ng total RNA with a constant-region primer. Investigators got TCR beta libraries out of three nested multiplex PCR rounds, done with slightly modified ARM-PCR. TRBV1-TRBV30 forward primers and a C-beta reverse primer were used in the first two PCR rounds, which each ran for approximately 11 cycles. TCRdb reanalysed the multiplex PCR reads using MiXCR and keeps one entry per CDR3 protein. Seen here are approximately 79,000 distinct CDR3 sequences, about 70% observed once, and the top ten hold roughly 26%. The sequenced sample consisted of liver tumor tissue from sampling region 4. Subset in this sample: tumor region T4, right-lateral pole. These receptors originate from a man between 40 and 49 years old with primary liver carcinoma and hepatitis B virus infection.

The chain recombines TRBV29-1 with TRBJ2-5; tentatively, D is TRBD1 (5 bases). Germline CDR1 and CDR2: SQVTM and ANQGSEA. The CDR3 has 14 amino acids. V lost 0 bases to trimming and J lost 5 bases, with 13 bases between them. CDR3 DNA sequence: TGCAGCGTTGAAGATCAAGAAGGGGCGGAGACCCAGTACTTC. It encodes CSVEDQEGAETQYF.

A remark on this clonotype: A read error may produce the germline difference seen at one junction end. The chain links TRBV11-2 to TRBJ2-2, with 9 bases aligning to TRBD1. The CDR3 runs 17 residues. Germline loops: CDR1 SGHAT, CDR2 FQNNGV. CDR3 in amino acids: CAGSFDRDRVGTEELLF. DNA for the CDR3: TGTGCCGGCAGCTTTGATCGGGACAGGGTCGGCACCGAGGAGCTGCTTTTT.

Sample share makes this clonotype medium-sized. The rearrangement uses TRBV11-2 and TRBJ2-3; the D gene is possibly TRBD2 (7 bases). V was clipped by 6 bases and J by 2 bases, with 15 bases between them. The V gene's germline CDR1 is SGHAT and CDR2 FQNNGV. The CDR3 has 15 amino acids. DNA for the CDR3: TGTGCCAGCAGTAAGAAGGGGGGGAACACAGATACGCAGTATTTT. Amino acids: CASSKKGGNTDTQYF.

About this clonotype: A read error is likely, as this CDR3 ends without the conserved phenylalanine or tryptophan. The gene calls are TRBV5-1 and TRBJ1-5; a weak D match, TRBD1 (5 bases). The germline V gene encodes CDR1 SGHRS and CDR2 YFSETQ. The length of the CDR3 is 14 residues. This chain's CDR3 is CASSYGDGGQLQHY. DNA of the CDR3: TGCGCCAGCAGCTATGGGGACGGGGGTCAGCTCCAGCATTAT.

Regarding this clonotype: It may be a read error: a sequence one base away is much more abundant. Here the CDR3 omits its conserved ending phenylalanine or tryptophan, so a read error is the likely source. The chain combines TRBV30 with TRBJ2-5; D is undetermined. V lost 0 bases to trimming and J lost 0 bases, with 8 bases between them. From germline, CDR1 is GTSNPN and CDR2 SVGIG (reference sequence). The CDR3 length is 14 residues. The CDR3 coding sequence is TGTGCCTGGAGTGTACTTCGCTACCAAGAGACCCAGTACTTA. Its translation is CAWSVLRYQETQYL.

There are many counts of this clonotype. The chain combines TRBV10-3 with TRBJ2-7; D uncertain. The V end was cut by 2 bases, the J end by 5 bases, with 4 bases between. The CDR3 is 11 amino acids. CDR1 ENHRY and CDR2 SYGVKD come from the germline V gene. DNA for the CDR3: TGTGCCATCAGTGAGCGGGACGAGCAGTACTTC. Translating it yields CAISERDEQYF.

On this clonotype: The conserved phenylalanine or tryptophan is not found at the CDR3 terminus, so this likely reflects a read error. The chain is built from TRBV9 and TRBJ2-6; D ambiguous. This CDR3 has 15 amino acids. With 4 bases removed from V and 0 bases from J, the gap between germline ends came to 8 bases. Germline V gene lookup returns CDR1 SGDLS and CDR2 YYNGEE. Here the CDR3 reads CASSLVGSGANVLTI. CDR3 DNA sequence: TGTGCCAGCAGCCTAGTGGGCTCTGGGGCCAACGTCCTGACTATC.

About this clonotype itself: It may be a read error: a sequence one base away is much more abundant. This chain uses TRBV30 with TRBJ2-2, with 8 bases that match TRBD2. This CDR3 region has 16 residues. In germline, CDR1 is GTSNPN, CDR2 SVGIG (reference sequence). In nucleotides, the CDR3 is TGTACCTGCCGCCCCCCCGGGAGGGTTGGTACCGGGGAGCTGTTTTTT. Translating gives CTCRPPGRVGTGELFF.

As regards this clonotype: The junction and the germline gene differ at one end; a read error may be behind it. The chain links TRBV6-1 to TRBJ1-2; D ambiguous. The CDR3 loop spans 10 amino acids. Germline CDR1 reads MNHNS; CDR2 reads SASEGT. The CDR3 loop is CTSSDGRYTF. For the CDR3, the DNA is TGTACCAGTAGTGATGGTCGCTACACCTTC.

This clonotype was seen once. The CDR3 carries no conserved terminal phenylalanine or tryptophan, so it likely arises from a read error. This sequence joins TRBV6-1 and TRBJ2-7, with TRBD1 matching over 7 bases. CDR3 length equals 14 residues. Trimming at V came to 2 bases and at J to 3 bases, leaving 4 bases not matched to a gene. The germline CDR1 and CDR2 sequences are MNHNS and SASEGT. CDR3 coding DNA: TGTGCCAGCAGTGAACGCGGACAGGTCTACGAGCAGTACTTA. It specifies CASSERGQVYEQYL.

Points on this clonotype: Compared with germline, one end of the junction differs, possibly owing to a read error. This chain uses TRBV5-6 with TRBJ2-3; the match to TRBD2 covers 9 bases. Per the germline V gene, CDR1 is SGHDT and CDR2 is YYEEEE. CDR3 length equals 14 residues. CDR3 nucleotide sequence: TGTGCCAGCGGCTTTAGCGGGAGTTCAGATACGCAGTATTTT. Amino acid sequence: CASGFSGSSDTQYF.

As regards this clonotype: A read error may account for a junction end that differs from germline. This chain joins TRBV7-9 and TRBJ2-6; perhaps TRBD1 as D (5 bases). The germline gives CDR1 SEHNR, CDR2 FQNEAQ (reference sequence). This CDR3 has 13 residues. The CDR3 DNA reads as TGCGCCAGCAGCTTGACTGGGGCCAACATCCTGACTTTC. This sequence encodes CASSLTGANILTF.

This chain connects TRBV24-1 to TRBJ2-7, with TRBD2 matching 14 bases. J lost 4 bases, V lost 2 bases, and 0 bases had no gene match. This CDR3 has 15 residues. The germline CDR1 and CDR2 sequences are KGHDR and SFDVKD. DNA of the CDR3: TGTGCCACCAGTGATTGGACTAGCGGGAGGTACGAGCAGTACTTC. Translating it yields CATSDWTSGRYEQYF.

This clonotype was observed once. The CDR3 ends on some other residue instead of the conserved phenylalanine or tryptophan, so this is likely a read error. The DNA is left out, because the CDR3 cannot be placed on it with certainty; the CDR3 is given as TCRdb lists it. V and J are TRBV4-1 and TRBJ1-2. The CDR3 contains 9 residues when both ends are counted. Germline V CDR1 and CDR2: MGHRA, YSYEKL. The CDR3 is CAGKPGYAL.

Remarks on this clonotype: Here the CDR3 omits its conserved ending phenylalanine or tryptophan, so a read error is the likely source. The chain carries TRBV12-3 or TRBV12-4 and TRBJ1-4, with D tentatively TRBD1 (5 bases). The CDR3 consists of 13 residues. The CDR3 reads CVSSYGANKKLFS. The CDR3 nucleotides are TGTGTCAGCAGTTACGGGGCTAATAAAAAACTGTTTTCT.